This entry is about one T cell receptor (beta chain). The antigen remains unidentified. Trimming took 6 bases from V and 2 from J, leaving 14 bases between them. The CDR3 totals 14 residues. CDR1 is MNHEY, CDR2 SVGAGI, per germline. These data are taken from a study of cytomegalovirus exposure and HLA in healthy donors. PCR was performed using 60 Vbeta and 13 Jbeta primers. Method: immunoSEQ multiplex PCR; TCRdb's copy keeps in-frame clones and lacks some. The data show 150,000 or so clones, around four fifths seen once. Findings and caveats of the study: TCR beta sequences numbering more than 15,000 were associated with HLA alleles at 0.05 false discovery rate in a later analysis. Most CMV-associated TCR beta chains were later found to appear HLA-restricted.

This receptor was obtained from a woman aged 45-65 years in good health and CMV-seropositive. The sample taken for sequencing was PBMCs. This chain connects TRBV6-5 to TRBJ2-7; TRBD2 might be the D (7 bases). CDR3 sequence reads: CASSRGGSTYEQYF. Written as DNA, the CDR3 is TGTGCCAGCAGCCGCGGGGGCAGCACCTACGAGCAGTACTTC.